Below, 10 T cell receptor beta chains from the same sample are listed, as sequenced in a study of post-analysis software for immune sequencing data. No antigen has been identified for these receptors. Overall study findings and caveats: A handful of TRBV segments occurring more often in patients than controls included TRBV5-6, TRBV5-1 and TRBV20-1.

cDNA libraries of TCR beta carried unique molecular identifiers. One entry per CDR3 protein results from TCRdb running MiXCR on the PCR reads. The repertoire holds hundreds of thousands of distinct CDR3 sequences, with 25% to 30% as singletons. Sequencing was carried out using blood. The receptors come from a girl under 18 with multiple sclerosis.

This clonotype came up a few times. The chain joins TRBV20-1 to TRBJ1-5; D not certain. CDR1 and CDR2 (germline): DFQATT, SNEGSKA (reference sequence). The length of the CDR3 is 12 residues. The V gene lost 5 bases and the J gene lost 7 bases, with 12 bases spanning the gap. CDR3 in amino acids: CSALAFEQPQHF. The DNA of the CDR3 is TGCAGTGCTCTGGCATTTGAGCAGCCCCAGCATTTT.

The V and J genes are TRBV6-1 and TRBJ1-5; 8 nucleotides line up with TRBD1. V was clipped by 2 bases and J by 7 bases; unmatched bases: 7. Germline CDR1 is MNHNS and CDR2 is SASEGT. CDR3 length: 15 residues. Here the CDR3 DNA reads TGTGCCAGCAGTGAAAAGCGGACAGGGCGCCAGCCCCAGCATTTT. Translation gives CASSEKRTGRQPQHF.

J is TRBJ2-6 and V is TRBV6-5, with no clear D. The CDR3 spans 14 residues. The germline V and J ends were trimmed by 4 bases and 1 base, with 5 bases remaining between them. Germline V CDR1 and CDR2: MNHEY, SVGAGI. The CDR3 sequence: CASSSNSGANVLTF. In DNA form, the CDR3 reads TGTGCCAGCAGTTCGAATTCTGGGGCCAACGTCCTGACTTTC.

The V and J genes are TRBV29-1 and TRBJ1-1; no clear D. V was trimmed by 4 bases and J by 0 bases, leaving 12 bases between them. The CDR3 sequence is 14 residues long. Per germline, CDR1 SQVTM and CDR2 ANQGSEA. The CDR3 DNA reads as TGCAGCGTTGGGGAGGGCCCCCTGAACACTGAAGCTTTCTTT. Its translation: CSVGEGPLNTEAFF. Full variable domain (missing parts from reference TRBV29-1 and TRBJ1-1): SAVISQKPSRDICQRGTSLTIQCQVDSQVTMMFWYRQQPGQSLTLIATANQGSEATYESGFVIDKFPISRPNLTFSTLTVSNMSPEDSSIYLCSVGEGPLNTEAFFGQGTRLTVV.

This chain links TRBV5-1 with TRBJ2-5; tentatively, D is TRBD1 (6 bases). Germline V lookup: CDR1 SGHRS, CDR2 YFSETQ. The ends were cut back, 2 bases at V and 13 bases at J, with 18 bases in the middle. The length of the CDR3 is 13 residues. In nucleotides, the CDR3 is TGCGCCAGCAGCTTAAAGAGACAGGACTCGCCGTACTTC. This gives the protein CASSLKRQDSPYF.

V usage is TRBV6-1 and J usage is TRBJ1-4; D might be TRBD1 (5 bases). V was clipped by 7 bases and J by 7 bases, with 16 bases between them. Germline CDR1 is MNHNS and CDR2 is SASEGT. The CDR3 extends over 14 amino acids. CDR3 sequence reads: CASTRSGRVEKLFF. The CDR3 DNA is TGTGCCAGCACTCGTTCAGGGAGGGTTGAAAAACTGTTTTTT.

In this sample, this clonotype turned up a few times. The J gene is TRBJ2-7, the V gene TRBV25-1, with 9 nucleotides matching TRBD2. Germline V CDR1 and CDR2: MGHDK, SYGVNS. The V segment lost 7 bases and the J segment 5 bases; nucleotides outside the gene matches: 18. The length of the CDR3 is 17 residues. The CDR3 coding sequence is TGTGCCAGCACCAGAACGGCTAGCGGGACTTCCCTCAACGAGCAGTACTTC. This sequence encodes CASTRTASGTSLNEQYF.

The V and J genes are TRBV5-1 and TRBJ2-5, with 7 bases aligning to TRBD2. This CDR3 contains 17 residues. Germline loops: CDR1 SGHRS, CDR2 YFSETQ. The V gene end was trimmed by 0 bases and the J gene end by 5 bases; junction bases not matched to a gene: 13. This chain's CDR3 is CASSLEPGGPQQETQYF. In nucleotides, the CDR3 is TGCGCCAGCAGCTTGGAGCCGGGGGGACCGCAACAGGAGACCCAGTACTTC.

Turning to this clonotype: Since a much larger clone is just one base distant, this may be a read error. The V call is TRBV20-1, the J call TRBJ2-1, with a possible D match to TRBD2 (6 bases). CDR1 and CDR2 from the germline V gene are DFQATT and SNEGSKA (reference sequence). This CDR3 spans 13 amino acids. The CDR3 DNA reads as TGCAGTGATAGAGGCGGGGCGGGAAATGAGCAGTTCTTC. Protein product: CSDRGGAGNEQFF.

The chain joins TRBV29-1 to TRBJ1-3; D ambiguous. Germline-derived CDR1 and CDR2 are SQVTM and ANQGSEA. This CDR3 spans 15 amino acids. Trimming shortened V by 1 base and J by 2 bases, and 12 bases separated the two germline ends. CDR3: CSVEAQETAGNTIYF. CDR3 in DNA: TGCAGCGTTGAAGCCCAGGAGACTGCTGGAAACACCATATATTTT.